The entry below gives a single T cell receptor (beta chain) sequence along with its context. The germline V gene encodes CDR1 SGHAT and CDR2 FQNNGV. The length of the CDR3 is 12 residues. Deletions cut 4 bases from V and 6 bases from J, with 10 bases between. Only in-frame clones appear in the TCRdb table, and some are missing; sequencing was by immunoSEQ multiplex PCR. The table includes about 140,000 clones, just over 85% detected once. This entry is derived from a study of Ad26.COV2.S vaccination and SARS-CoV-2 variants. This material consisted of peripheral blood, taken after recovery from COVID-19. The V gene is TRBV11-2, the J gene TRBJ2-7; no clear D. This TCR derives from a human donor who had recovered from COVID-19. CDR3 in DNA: TGTGCCAGCAGCTCTGGAGACGGCGAGCAGTACTTC. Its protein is CASSSGDGEQYF.